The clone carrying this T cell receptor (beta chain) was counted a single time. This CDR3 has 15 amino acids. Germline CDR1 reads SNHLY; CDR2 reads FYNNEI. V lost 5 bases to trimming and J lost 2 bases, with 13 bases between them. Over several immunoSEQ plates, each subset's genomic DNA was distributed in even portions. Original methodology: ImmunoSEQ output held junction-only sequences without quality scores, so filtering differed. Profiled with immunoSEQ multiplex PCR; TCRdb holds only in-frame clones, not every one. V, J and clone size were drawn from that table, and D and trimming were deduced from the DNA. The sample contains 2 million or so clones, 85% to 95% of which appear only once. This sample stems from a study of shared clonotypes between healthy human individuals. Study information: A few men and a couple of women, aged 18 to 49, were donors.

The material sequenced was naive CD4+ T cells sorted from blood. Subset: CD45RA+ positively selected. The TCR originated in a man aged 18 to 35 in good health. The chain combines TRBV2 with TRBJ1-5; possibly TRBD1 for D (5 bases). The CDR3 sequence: CASSNRGGGNQPQHF. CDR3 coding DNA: TGTGCCAGCAGTAACCGGGGAGGGGGCAATCAGCCCCAGCATTTT.